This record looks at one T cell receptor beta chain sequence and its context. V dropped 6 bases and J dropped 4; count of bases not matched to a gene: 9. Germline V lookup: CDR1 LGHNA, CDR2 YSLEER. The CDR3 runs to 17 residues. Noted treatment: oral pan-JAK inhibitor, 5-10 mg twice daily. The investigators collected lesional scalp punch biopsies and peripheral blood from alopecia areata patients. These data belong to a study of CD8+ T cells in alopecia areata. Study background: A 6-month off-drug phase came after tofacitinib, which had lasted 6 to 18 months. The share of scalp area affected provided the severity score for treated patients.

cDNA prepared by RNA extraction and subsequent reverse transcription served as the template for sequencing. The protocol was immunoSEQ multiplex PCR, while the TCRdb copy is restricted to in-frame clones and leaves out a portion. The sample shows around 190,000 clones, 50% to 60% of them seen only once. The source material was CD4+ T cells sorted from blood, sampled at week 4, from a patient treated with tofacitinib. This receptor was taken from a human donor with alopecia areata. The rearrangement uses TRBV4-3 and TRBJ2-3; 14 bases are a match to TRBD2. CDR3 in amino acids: CASSPGTSGSVADTQYF. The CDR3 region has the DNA TGCGCCAGCAGTCCCGGGACTAGCGGGAGTGTCGCAGATACGCAGTATTTT.